The rows below give T cell receptor beta chains drawn from one sample of a study of STAT3 mutations in large granular lymphocyte leukemia. Measured with immunoSEQ multiplex PCR; TCRdb has only the in-frame clones, and not every one. The sample carries 16,000 or so clones, approximately 85% recorded once. Material for sequencing was peripheral blood mononuclear cells. These receptors came from a middle-aged man with T-cell large granular lymphocyte leukemia. Some clones in this sample may be carry-over from other donors' samples. Both conserved end residues are trimmed from each CDR3. The D gene is left open where the match is weak.

cdr3_length	d_call	j_call	v_call	cdr3_aa
13	TRBD1	TRBJ2-7	TRBV5-4	ASNLQGQTIYEQY
11	-	TRBJ2-5	TRBV6-4	ASSPLEGETQY
13	-	TRBJ1-1	TRBV21-1	ASSSNVTIRTEAF
12	-	TRBJ2-7	TRBV6-6	ASSYGARFNEQY
11	-	TRBJ1-2	TRBV30	AWSMTPNYGYT
13	TRBD1	TRBJ2-2	TRBV19	ASRPGTGSTGELF
13	TRBD2	TRBJ2-3	TRBV28	ASSSTSRLTDTQY
14	-	TRBJ1-5	TRBV6-1	ASSDTHTYGNQPQH
13	-	TRBJ2-5	TRBV9	ASSPSPADQETQY
13	TRBD2	TRBJ2-7	TRBV11-2	ASSLGTSVTNEQY
12	-	TRBJ2-7	TRBV7-2	ASSLDRPSYEQY
13	TRBD1	TRBJ1-5	TRBV7-6	ASSYGQGYNQPQH
14	-	TRBJ2-3	TRBV7-9	ASSYRAGTGQDTQY
14	-	TRBJ2-7	TRBV18	ASQTEDDRGSYEQY
14	TRBD2	TRBJ2-7	TRBV5-1	ASSGRGGRGSYEQY
13	TRBD2	TRBJ2-7	TRBV7-2	ASSFTSGRASEQY
14	-	TRBJ2-2	TRBV7-8	ASSFLRVPNTGELF
11	-	TRBJ1-5	TRBV30	AWSGTGNQPQH
12	-	TRBJ2-2	TRBV6-1	ASRGGANAGELF
11	-	TRBJ2-5	TRBV5-6	ASSSQNQETQY
11	-	TRBJ2-3	TRBV12-5	ASGWAGSDTQY
12	-	TRBJ2-1	TRBV2	ASSGGGLYNEQF
17	TRBD2	TRBJ2-3	TRBV29-1	SVERRTANPSGSTDTQY
16	-	TRBJ1-1	TRBV28	ASSSNEASGTTNTEAF
12	TRBD2	TRBJ2-1	TRBV29-1	SVGRTSGSNEQF
12	-	TRBJ1-2	TRBV7-3	ASSLRGDGIGYT
10	-	TRBJ2-3	TRBV29-1	SELSGTDTQY
9	-	TRBJ2-3	TRBV6-9	ASIEGDTQY
13	-	TRBJ1-2	TRBV5-8	ASSGGVRFNYGYT
12	-	TRBJ2-7	TRBV18	ASSPAPRGYEQY
14	TRBD1	TRBJ2-3	TRBV7-9	ASSSGQGVATDTQY
12	-	TRBJ2-7	TRBV11-2	ASSYQTGLYEQY
11	-	TRBJ2-1	TRBV6-4	ASSSGELDEQF
13	TRBD1	TRBJ2-2	TRBV6-5	ASSRDRGHTGELF
16	TRBD2	TRBJ2-1	TRBV5-4	ASSLVGSGRGLSNEQF
11	-	TRBJ1-5	TRBV4-3	ASSQDLVQPQH
14	TRBD1	TRBJ2-3	TRBV15	ATSREAGGRTDTQY
14	TRBD1	TRBJ2-7	TRBV10-2	ASSDPFRTGAYEQY
11	-	TRBJ1-6	TRBV6-4	ASSVRDNSPLH
12	-	TRBJ2-7	TRBV5-1	ASSREPSSYEQY
11	-	TRBJ1-1	TRBV30	AWRIQKNTEAF
14	TRBD1	TRBJ1-4	TRBV5-1	ASSLLGGTGREKLF
12	TRBD1	TRBJ2-3	TRBV6-4	ASSERQGADTQY
15	-	TRBJ2-1	TRBV4-3	ASSQHFRVAEYNEQF
13	-	TRBJ2-2	TRBV5-1	ASSTSGANTGELF
14	-	TRBJ2-2	TRBV5-1	ASSLGVVGGAGELF
11	-	TRBJ1-5	TRBV4-3	ASSQSRDQPQH
9	-	TRBJ2-5	TRBV7-9	ASSSGETQY
13	TRBD2	TRBJ2-3	TRBV7-9	ASSLLAGGTDTQY
14	TRBD2	TRBJ2-6	TRBV15	ATMRGGISGANVLT
15	TRBD2	TRBJ2-3	TRBV5-8	ASSSGASGGPTDTQY
8	-	TRBJ1-2	TRBV20-1	SALGGGYT
15	TRBD2	TRBJ2-3	TRBV28	ASSLLLAGEGTDTQY
11	TRBD2	TRBJ2-7	TRBV30	AWSPSGRGEQY
13	TRBD2	TRBJ2-5	TRBV5-6	ASSFSGGPQETQY
13	TRBD1	TRBJ1-1	TRBV5-1	ASSLVEGARTEAF